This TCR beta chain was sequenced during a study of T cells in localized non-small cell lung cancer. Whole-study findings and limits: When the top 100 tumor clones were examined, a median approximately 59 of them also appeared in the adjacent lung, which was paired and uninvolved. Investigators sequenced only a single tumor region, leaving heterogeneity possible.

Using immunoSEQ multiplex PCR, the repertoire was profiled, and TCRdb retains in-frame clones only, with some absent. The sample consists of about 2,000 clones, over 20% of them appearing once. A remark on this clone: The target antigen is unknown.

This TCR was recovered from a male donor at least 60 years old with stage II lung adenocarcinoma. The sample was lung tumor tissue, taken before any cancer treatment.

DNA for the CDR3: TGCGCCAGCAGTGAACAGGGGGCGGGCACTGAAGCTTTCTTT. Translating gives CASSEQGAGTEAFF. V usage is TRBV10-2 and J usage is TRBJ1-1, with TRBD1 matching 9 bases. The CDR3 is 14 amino acids. From germline, CDR1 is WSHSY and CDR2 SAAADI. The V segment lost 3 bases and the J segment 4 bases; nucleotides outside the gene matches: 3.